This entry lists 13 T cell receptor beta chains sequenced from one sample in a study of blood T cell repertoires in COVID-19. Measured with immunoSEQ multiplex PCR; TCRdb has only the in-frame clones, and not every one. The sample has about 490,000 clones, approximately 83% seen once. Sequenced sample: peripheral blood. These receptors were collected from a human donor in a cohort sampled during active COVID-19.

The chain joins TRBV27 to TRBJ2-7; D is perhaps TRBD2 (5 bases). V was shortened by 6 bases and J by 4 bases, with 19 bases between the two germline ends. The CDR3 is made up of 15 amino acids. Germline CDR1 and CDR2: MNHEY and SMNVEV (reference sequence). CDR3 sequence: CASSRSTGFLYEQYF. In DNA, the CDR3 is TGTGCCAGCAGCAGAAGTACGGGGTTTTTGTACGAGCAGTACTTC.

The chain links TRBV28 to TRBJ2-7; a possible D gene is TRBD1 (5 bases). V was pared by 3 bases and J by 5 bases, with 11 bases between. This CDR3 has 13 residues. Germline lookup yields CDR1 MDHEN and CDR2 SYDVKM. CDR3 sequence reads: CASSLAGLNEQYF. CDR3 nucleotides: TGTGCCAGCAGTTTGGCAGGGCTCAACGAGCAGTACTTC.

The chain has TRBV7-9 and TRBJ1-5, with D hard to call. Germline lookup yields CDR1 SEHNR and CDR2 FQNEAQ (reference sequence). V was trimmed by 5 bases and J by 4 bases, leaving 9 bases between them. This CDR3 region has 13 residues. The CDR3 region has the DNA TGTGCCAGCAGCAATGCGGCAAATCAGCCCCAGCATTTT. It translates to CASSNAANQPQHF. Full variable domain (missing parts from reference TRBV7-9 and TRBJ1-5): DTGVSQNPRHKITKRGQNVTFRCDPISEHNRLYWYRQTLGQGPEFLTYFQNEAQLEKSRLLSDRFSAERPKGSFSTLEIQRTEQGDSAMYLCASSNAANQPQHFGDGTRLSIL.

V and J are TRBV30 and TRBJ2-1; 7 nucleotides agree with TRBD2. Trimming cost V 6 bases and J 7 bases; bases outside gene matches: 15. This CDR3 is 15 amino acids long. Germline V gene lookup returns CDR1 GTSNPN and CDR2 SVGIG (reference sequence). The CDR3 sequence is CACQARTSVYNEQFF. The CDR3 region has the DNA TGTGCCTGTCAAGCAAGGACTAGTGTCTATAATGAGCAGTTCTTC.

The genes are TRBV27 and TRBJ1-2; 8 bases are shared with TRBD1. Germline trimming cut 6 bases from V and 9 bases from J; bases unmatched to any gene: 12. The length of the CDR3 is 14 residues. Germline V gene data show CDR1 as MNHEY and CDR2 as SMNVEV (reference sequence). The chain's CDR3 is CASRPSGQGVSYTF. Here the CDR3 DNA reads TGTGCCAGCAGACCTTCCGGACAGGGAGTAAGCTACACCTTC.

Only a few counts were recorded for this clone. The J gene is TRBJ2-1, the V gene TRBV5-6; 9 nucleotides match TRBD2. J was trimmed by 4 bases and V by 0 bases; bases with no gene match: 2. CDR1 and CDR2 (germline): SGHDT, YYEEEE. The CDR3 consists of 15 residues. The CDR3 loop reads CASSLGTSVYNEQFF. CDR3 sequence (DNA): TGTGCCAGCAGCTTGGGGACTAGCGTTTACAATGAGCAGTTCTTC.

The chain is built from TRBV28 and TRBJ1-1, with 8 bases that match TRBD1. V lost 2 bases to trimming and J lost 13 bases; unmatched junction nucleotides: 6. From germline, CDR1 is MDHEN and CDR2 SYDVKM. This CDR3 region has 12 residues. CDR3 amino acids: CASSLREQGGFF. As DNA, the CDR3 is TGTGCCAGCAGTTTAAGGGAACAGGGGGGTTTCTTT.

The chain recombines TRBV9 with TRBJ2-3; D gene uncertain. CDR1 is SGDLS, CDR2 YYNGEE, per germline. The CDR3 extends over 15 amino acids. The V and J ends lost 0 bases and 4 bases respectively, with 12 bases between them. Here the CDR3 reads CASSVDPSMADTQYF. The CDR3 region has the DNA TGTGCCAGCAGCGTAGATCCCAGTATGGCAGATACGCAGTATTTT.

The V and J genes are TRBV9 and TRBJ1-4; possibly TRBD1 for D (5 bases). V was cut by 4 bases and J by 1 base, with 11 bases left in between. CDR3 length: 15 amino acids. CDR1 and CDR2 from the germline V gene are SGDLS and YYNGEE. This chain's CDR3 is CASSPRRGTNEKLFF. The CDR3 bases are TGTGCCAGCAGCCCCCGGAGGGGAACTAATGAAAAACTGTTTTTT.

The chain is built from TRBV30 and TRBJ2-7, with TRBD2 matching 8 bases. Unmatched junction bases numbered 9, after V lost 5 bases and J lost 3 bases. From germline, CDR1 is GTSNPN and CDR2 SVGIG (reference sequence). The CDR3 has 14 amino acids. CDR3 in amino acids: CAWGASGSVYEQYF. CDR3 sequence (DNA): TGTGCCTGGGGCGCCAGCGGGAGTGTCTACGAGCAGTACTTC.

The rearrangement links TRBV5-4 to TRBJ2-7, with TRBD2 matching over 9 bases. The germline CDR1 and CDR2 sequences are SGHNT and YYREEE (reference sequence). CDR3 size: 16 residues. J was trimmed by 5 bases and V by 4 bases; bases with no gene match: 13. The CDR3 reads CASSPAGVAGVNEQYF. The CDR3 nucleotides are TGTGCCAGCAGCCCGGCGGGAGTAGCGGGAGTCAACGAGCAGTACTTC.

CDR3 loop: CASSIGDRDGYTF. The CDR3 DNA reads TGTGCCAGCAGTATAGGGGACAGGGACGGCTACACCTTC. The V gene is TRBV12-3 or TRBV12-4, the J gene TRBJ1-2, with TRBD1 identical over 9 bases. The V and J ends lost 5 bases and 8 bases, in that order; junction bases with no gene match: 6. The CDR3 extends over 13 amino acids.

The chain employs TRBV4-3 and TRBJ2-7; 7 nucleotides align to TRBD2. CDR3 length equals 15 residues. CDR1 and CDR2 (germline): LGHNA, YSLEER. The V and J ends lost 2 bases and 5 bases, in that order; junction bases with no gene match: 9. Here the CDR3 DNA reads TGCGCCAGCAGCCAAAACTGGGGGGGGTCAAACGAGCAGTACTTC. Residues: CASSQNWGGSNEQYF.